The table lists the clone carrying this T cell receptor beta chain with a few counts. Its antigen remains unknown. The isolated RNA, all of it, was reverse transcribed, so expressed TCRB transcripts were what got sequenced. Assay used: immunoSEQ multiplex PCR; TCRdb lists only in-frame clones, some missing. The sample lists over 650,000 clones, over 12% occurring once. This CDR3 has 19 amino acids. The V gene's germline CDR1 is LGHNA and CDR2 YSLEER. V shed 0 bases and J 4 bases; nucleotides not matched to a gene: 14. The sample comes from a study of beta chain features in type 1 diabetes. General study findings and limits: Type 1 diabetes patients had fewer VDJ junction insertions and more deletions. Researchers report that Type 1 diabetes patients had moderately but significantly shorter TCRB CDR3s across all four CD4+ subsets.

Specimen: naive CD4+ T cells from blood. This receptor was obtained from a man aged 18 to 29 with type 1 diabetes. The chain recombines TRBV4-3 with TRBJ2-2; TRBD1 agrees at 7 bases. As DNA, the CDR3 is TGCGCCAGCAGCCAAGAACTCGGGGACAGAATTCATGGCACCGGGGAGCTGTTTTTT. Amino acids: CASSQELGDRIHGTGELFF.